This T cell receptor beta chain is from a study of Graves' ophthalmopathy and Graves' hyperthyroidism. CDR3 regions of TCR beta were amplified from RNA transcripts. RT-PCR was first run with HTBI primers, then multiplex PCR in a second round. MiXCR was run by TCRdb on the multiplex PCR reads, yielding one entry per CDR3 protein. This sample has 500,000 to 800,000 distinct CDR3 sequences, with approximately 39% found just once. This CDR3 has 14 residues. The germline gives CDR1 SNHLY, CDR2 FYNNEI. A volume of approximately 10 ml of fresh peripheral blood supplied the PBMCs. Study-wide findings and caveats: Among thyroid clonotypes expanded above 0.001 frequency, most also appeared in blood.

Notes on this clonotype: Its antigen is unidentified. An end of the junction differs from the germline gene, which may be a read error.

This sequence was found in an adult man with Graves' ophthalmopathy. V and J are TRBV2 and TRBJ2-6; D is unresolved. Sequenced material: peripheral blood. The CDR3 nucleotides read TGTGCCAGCAGTGTCGCGACTGGGATGAACACTGAAGCTTTC. Translating it yields CASSVATGMNTEAF.